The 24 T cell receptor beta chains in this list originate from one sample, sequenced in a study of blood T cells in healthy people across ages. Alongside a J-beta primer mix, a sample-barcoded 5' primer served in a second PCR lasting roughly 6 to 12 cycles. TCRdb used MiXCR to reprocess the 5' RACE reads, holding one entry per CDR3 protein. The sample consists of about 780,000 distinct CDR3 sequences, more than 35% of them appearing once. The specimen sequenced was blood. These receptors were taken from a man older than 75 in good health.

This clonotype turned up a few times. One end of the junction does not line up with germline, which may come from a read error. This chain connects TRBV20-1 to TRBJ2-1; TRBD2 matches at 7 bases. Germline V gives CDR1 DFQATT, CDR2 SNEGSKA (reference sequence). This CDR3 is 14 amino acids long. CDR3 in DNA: TGCAGTGCTGCTCTAGCGGATACCTACGATGAGCAGTTCTTC. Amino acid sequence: CSAALADTYDEQFF.

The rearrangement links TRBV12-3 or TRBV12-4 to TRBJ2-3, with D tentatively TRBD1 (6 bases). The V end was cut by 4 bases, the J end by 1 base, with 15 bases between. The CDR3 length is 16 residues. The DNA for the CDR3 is TGTGCCAGCAGTTCCCCTGGCGAGGGGGGCACAGATACGCAGTATTTT. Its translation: CASSSPGEGGTDTQYF.

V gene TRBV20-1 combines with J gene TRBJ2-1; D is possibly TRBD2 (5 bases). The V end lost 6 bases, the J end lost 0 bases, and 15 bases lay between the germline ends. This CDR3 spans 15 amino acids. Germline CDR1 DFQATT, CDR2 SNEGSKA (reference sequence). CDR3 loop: CSAASAVSSYNEQFF. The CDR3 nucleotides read TGCAGTGCCGCCTCAGCGGTTAGCTCCTACAATGAGCAGTTCTTC.

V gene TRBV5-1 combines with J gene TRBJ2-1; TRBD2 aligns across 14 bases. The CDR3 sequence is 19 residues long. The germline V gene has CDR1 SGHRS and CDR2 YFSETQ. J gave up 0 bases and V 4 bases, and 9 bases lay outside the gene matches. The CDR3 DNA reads TGCGCCAGCAGCCGTAGGGGACTAGCGGGAGCATACTCCTACAATGAGCAGTTCTTC. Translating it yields CASSRRGLAGAYSYNEQFF. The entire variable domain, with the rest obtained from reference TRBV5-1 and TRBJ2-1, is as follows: KAGVTQTPRYLIKTRGQQVTLSCSPISGHRSVSWYQQTPGQGLQFLFEYFSETQRNKGNFPGRFSGRQFSNSRSEMNVSTLELGDSALYLCASSRRGLAGAYSYNEQFFGPGTRLTVL.

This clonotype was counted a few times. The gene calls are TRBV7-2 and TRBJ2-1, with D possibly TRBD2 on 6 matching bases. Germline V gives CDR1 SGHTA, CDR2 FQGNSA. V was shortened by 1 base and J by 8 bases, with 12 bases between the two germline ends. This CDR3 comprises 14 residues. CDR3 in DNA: TGTGCCAGCAGCTTAGGAGTCGGGAGCGATGAGCAGTTCTTC. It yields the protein CASSLGVGSDEQFF.

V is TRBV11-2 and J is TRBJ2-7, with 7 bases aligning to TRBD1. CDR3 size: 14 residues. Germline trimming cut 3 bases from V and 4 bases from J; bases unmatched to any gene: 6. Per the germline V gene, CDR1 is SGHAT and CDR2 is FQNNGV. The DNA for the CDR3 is TGTGCCAGCAGCTTTGGACAGGTACGATACGAGCAGTACTTC. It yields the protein CASSFGQVRYEQYF.

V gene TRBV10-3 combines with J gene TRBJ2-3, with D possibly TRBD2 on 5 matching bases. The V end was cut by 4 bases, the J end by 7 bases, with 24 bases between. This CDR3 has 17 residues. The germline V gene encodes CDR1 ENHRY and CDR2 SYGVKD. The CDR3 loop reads CAISGPTVALGRYTQYF. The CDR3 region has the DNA TGTGCCATCAGTGGCCCAACGGTGGCACTAGGAAGGTATACGCAGTATTTT.

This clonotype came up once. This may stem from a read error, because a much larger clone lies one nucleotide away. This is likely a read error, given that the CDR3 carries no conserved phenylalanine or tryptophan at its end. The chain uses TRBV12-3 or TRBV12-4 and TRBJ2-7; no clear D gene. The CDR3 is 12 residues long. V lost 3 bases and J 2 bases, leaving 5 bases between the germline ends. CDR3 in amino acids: CASSFRPYEQYS. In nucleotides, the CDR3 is TGTGCCAGCAGTTTTCGGCCCTACGAGCAGTACTCC.

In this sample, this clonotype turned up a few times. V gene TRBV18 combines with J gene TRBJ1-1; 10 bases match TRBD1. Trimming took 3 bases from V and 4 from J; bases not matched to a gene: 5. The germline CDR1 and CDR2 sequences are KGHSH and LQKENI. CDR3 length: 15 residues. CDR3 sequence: CASSPKRTGGTEAFF. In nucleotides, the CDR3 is TGTGCCAGCTCACCGAAAAGGACAGGGGGCACTGAAGCTTTCTTT.

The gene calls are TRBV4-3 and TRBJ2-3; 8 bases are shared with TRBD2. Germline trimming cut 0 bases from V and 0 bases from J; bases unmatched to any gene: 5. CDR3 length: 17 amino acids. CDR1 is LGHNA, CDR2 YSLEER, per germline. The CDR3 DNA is TGCGCCAGCAGCCAAGATACCGGCGGGAGGAGCACAGATACGCAGTATTTT. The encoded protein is CASSQDTGGRSTDTQYF.

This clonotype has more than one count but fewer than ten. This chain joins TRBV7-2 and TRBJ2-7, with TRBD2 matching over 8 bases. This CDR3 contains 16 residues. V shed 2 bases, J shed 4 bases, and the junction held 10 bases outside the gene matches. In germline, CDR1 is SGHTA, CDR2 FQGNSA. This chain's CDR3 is CASSLRAGEVRYEQYF. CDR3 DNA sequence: TGTGCCAGCAGCTTACGAGCGGGAGAGGTCAGGTACGAGCAGTACTTC. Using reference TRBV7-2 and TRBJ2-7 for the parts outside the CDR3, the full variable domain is GAGVSQSPSNKVTEKGKDVELRCDPISGHTALYWYRQSLGQGLEFLIYFQGNSAPDKSGLPSDRFSAERTGGSVSTLTIQRTQQEDSAVYLCASSLRAGEVRYEQYFGPGTRLTVT.

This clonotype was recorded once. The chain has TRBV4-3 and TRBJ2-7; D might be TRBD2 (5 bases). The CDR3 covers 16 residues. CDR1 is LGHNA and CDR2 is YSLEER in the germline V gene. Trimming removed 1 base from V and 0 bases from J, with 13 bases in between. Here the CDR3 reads CASSQAIRADSYEQYF. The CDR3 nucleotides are TGCGCCAGCAGCCAAGCAATACGAGCGGACTCCTACGAGCAGTACTTC.

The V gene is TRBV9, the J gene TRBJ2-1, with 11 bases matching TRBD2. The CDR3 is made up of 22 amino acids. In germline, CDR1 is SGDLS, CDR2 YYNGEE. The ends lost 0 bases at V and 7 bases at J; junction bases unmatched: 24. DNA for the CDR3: TGTGCCAGCAGCGTAGGGGGTGGGGGGTTCTGGGGACTAGCGGAGGGAGAAAATGAGCAGTTCTTC. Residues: CASSVGGGGFWGLAEGENEQFF.

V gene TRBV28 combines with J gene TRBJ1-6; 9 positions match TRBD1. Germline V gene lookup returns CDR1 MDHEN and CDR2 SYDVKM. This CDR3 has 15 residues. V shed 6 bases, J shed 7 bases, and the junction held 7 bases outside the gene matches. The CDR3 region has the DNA TGTGCCAGCAGAGATGAGACAGGGGGAAATTCACCCCTCCACTTT. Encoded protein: CASRDETGGNSPLHF.

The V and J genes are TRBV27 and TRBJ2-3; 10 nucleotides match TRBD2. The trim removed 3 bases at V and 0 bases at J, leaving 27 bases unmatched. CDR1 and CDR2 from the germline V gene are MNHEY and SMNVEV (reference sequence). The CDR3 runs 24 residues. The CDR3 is CASSFRGRSTGTSVGLSSTDTQYF. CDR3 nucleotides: TGTGCCAGCAGTTTCAGAGGGCGAAGCACCGGGACTAGCGTAGGACTTTCTAGCACAGATACGCAGTATTTT.

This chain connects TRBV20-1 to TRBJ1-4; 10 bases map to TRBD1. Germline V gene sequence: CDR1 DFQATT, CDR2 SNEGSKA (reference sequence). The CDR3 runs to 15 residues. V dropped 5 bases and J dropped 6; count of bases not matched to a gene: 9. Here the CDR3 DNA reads TGCAGTGCTGACAGGGGGCTTGGAAGCGATGAAAAACTGTTTTTT. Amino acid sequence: CSADRGLGSDEKLFF.

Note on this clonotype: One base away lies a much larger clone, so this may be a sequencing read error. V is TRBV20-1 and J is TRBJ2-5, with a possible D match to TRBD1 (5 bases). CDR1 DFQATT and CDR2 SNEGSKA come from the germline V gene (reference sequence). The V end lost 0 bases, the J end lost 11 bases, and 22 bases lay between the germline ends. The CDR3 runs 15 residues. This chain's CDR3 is CSARDLGAHYNEQYF. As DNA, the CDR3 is TGCAGTGCTAGAGATTTAGGGGCTCACTACAATGAGCAGTACTTC.

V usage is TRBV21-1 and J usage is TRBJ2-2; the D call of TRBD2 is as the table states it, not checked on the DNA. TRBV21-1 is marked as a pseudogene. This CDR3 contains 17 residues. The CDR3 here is CASSAGLAGVGTGELFF. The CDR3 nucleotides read TGTGCCAGCAGCGCAGGACTAGCGGGAGTTGGCACCGGGGAGCTGTTTTTT.

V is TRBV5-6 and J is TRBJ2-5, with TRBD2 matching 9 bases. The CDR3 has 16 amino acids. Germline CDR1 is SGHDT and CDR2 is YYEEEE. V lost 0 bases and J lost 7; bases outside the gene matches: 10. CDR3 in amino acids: CASSLGIAGVVATQYF. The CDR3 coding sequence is TGTGCCAGCAGCTTGGGTATAGCGGGAGTCGTAGCGACCCAGTACTTC.

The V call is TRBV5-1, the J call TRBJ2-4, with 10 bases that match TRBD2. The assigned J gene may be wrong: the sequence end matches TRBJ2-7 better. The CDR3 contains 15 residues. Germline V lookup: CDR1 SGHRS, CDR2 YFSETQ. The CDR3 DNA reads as TGCGCCAGCAGCCCACAAACTAGCGGGATATACGAGCAGTACTTC. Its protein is CASSPQTSGIYEQYF.

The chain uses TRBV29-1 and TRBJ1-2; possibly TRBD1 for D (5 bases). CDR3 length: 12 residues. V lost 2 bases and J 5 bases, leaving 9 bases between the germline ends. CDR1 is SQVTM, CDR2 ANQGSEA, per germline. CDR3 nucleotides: TGCAGCGTTGAAAGGGGCAGATATGGCTACACCTTC. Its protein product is CSVERGRYGYTF.

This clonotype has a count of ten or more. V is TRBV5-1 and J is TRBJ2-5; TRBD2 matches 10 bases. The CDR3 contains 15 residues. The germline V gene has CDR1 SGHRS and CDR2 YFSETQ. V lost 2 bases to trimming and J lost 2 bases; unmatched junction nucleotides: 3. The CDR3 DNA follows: TGCGCCAGCAGCTTTCGACTAGCGGGTCAAGAGACCCAGTACTTC. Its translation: CASSFRLAGQETQYF.

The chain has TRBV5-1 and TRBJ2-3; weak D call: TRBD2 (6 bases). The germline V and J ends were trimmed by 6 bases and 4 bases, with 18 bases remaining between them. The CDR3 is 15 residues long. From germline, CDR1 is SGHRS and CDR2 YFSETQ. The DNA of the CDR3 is TGCGCCAGCACCCCAGGAGGGATTGGGCCAGATACGCAGTATTTT. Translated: CASTPGGIGPDTQYF.

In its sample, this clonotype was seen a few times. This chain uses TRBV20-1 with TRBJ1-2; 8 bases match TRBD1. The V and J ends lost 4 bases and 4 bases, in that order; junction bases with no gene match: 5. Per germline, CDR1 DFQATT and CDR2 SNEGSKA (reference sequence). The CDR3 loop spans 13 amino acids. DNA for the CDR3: TGCAGTGCTAACTCCGACAGGGGCTATGGCTACACCTTC. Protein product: CSANSDRGYGYTF.